This entry lists 17 T cell receptor beta chains sequenced from one sample in a study of graft-versus-host responses after intestinal transplantation. Sequenced by immunoSEQ multiplex PCR; TCRdb stores in-frame clones only, minus some. The table has roughly 14,000 clones, approximately 32% seen once. The source material was alloreactive CD4+ T cells from a mixed lymphocyte reaction culture, sampled before intestinal transplant. Described subset: CFSE-low proliferating T cells sorted from roughly six-day pre-transplant mixed lymphocyte reaction (GvH or HvG direction). These TCRs come from a human patient who received an intestinal transplant.

This clone was counted a few times. This sequence joins TRBV5-4 and TRBJ2-7; D remains ambiguous. V lost 4 bases and J lost 0, with 14 bases in between. Germline CDR1 and CDR2: SGHNT and YYREEE (reference sequence). The CDR3 contains 15 residues. The CDR3 nucleotides are TGTGCCAGCAGCCTTCGGAATCCGGGCTCCTACGAGCAGTACTTC. Translation gives CASSLRNPGSYEQYF.

V gene TRBV5-4 combines with J gene TRBJ2-1; no clear D gene. The CDR3 runs 14 residues. Germline V CDR1 and CDR2: SGHNT, YYREEE (reference sequence). V was pared by 2 bases and J by 10 bases, with 16 bases between. CDR3 nucleotides: TGTGCCAGCAGCTTAGTTAGGGCGGCCTCCGAGCAGTTCTTC. Its translation: CASSLVRAASEQFF.

The rearrangement uses TRBV18 and TRBJ1-1, with TRBD1 matching over 9 bases. V shed 5 bases and J 5 bases; nucleotides not matched to a gene: 6. The CDR3 totals 14 residues. The germline V gene has CDR1 KGHSH and CDR2 LQKENI. This chain's CDR3 is CASSTTGGDTEAFF. In nucleotides, the CDR3 is TGTGCCAGCTCAACGACAGGGGGTGATACTGAAGCTTTCTTT.

By sample fraction, this clone is medium-sized. This chain links TRBV19 with TRBJ1-2; no definite D call. This CDR3 contains 14 residues. V dropped 4 bases and J dropped 5 bases, with 14 bases sitting between them. The V gene's germline CDR1 is LNHDA and CDR2 SQIVND (reference sequence). The CDR3 is CASSTPPKTYGYTF. CDR3 bases: TGTGCCAGTAGTACACCCCCGAAGACGTATGGCTACACCTTC.

The V call is TRBV6-4, the J call TRBJ2-2; 9 bases agree with TRBD1. The trim removed 2 bases at V and 4 bases at J, leaving 8 bases unmatched. The V gene's germline CDR1 is MRHNA and CDR2 SNTAGT. The CDR3 is 17 amino acids. CDR3 sequence: CASSDRGDRASTGELFF. The CDR3 nucleotides read TGTGCCAGCAGTGACCGGGGGGACAGGGCCTCCACCGGGGAGCTGTTTTTT.

The chain recombines TRBV9 with TRBJ2-1; 7 positions agree with TRBD2. The V gene's germline CDR1 is SGDLS and CDR2 YYNGEE. J lost 3 bases, V lost 0 bases, and 3 bases had no gene match. The CDR3 has 15 amino acids. CDR3 nucleotide sequence: TGTGCCAGCAGCGTAGGGGTAGCGGGCTACAATGAGCAGTTCTTC. Translated, it gives CASSVGVAGYNEQFF.

The chain carries TRBV27 and TRBJ1-3; 9 bases are a match to TRBD1. Per germline, CDR1 MNHEY and CDR2 SMNVEV (reference sequence). V was pared by 6 bases and J by 0 bases, with 12 bases of the junction left unmatched. This CDR3 contains 18 residues. The DNA for the CDR3 is TGTGCCAGCAGCCAAGTTCCCGGGACAGGGCGCTCTGGAAACACCATATATTTT. This codes for CASSQVPGTGRSGNTIYF.

Notes on this clone: This may be a read error: a much more frequent sequence differs by one nucleotide. The chain combines TRBV5-1 with TRBJ2-5; D call uncertain. Per the germline V gene, CDR1 is SGHRS and CDR2 is YFSETQ. V was cut by 2 bases and J by 0 bases, with 2 bases left in between. The CDR3 spans 12 residues. DNA for the CDR3: TGCGCCAGCAGCTTAAACCAAGAGACCCAGTACTTC. This gives the protein CASSLNQETQYF. Drawing the rest from reference TRBV5-1 and TRBJ2-5, the complete variable domain is KAGVTQTPRYLIKTRGQQVTLSCSPISGHRSVSWYQQTPGQGLQFLFEYFSETQRNKGNFPGRFSGRQFSNSRSEMNVSTLELGDSALYLCASSLNQETQYFGPGTRLLVL.

This clone was counted only a few times. The rearrangement uses TRBV6-5 and TRBJ1-5; D perhaps matches TRBD1 (6 bases). Trimming pared 6 bases from V and 4 bases from J, leaving 13 bases between. The germline gives CDR1 MNHEY, CDR2 SVGAGI. The CDR3 length is 14 residues. In DNA, the CDR3 is TGTGCCAGCAGGAGGGGGACGATAAATCAGCCCCAGCATTTT. Protein sequence: CASRRGTINQPQHF.

V usage is TRBV28 and J usage is TRBJ2-1; 8 bases map to TRBD1. The CDR3 has 15 residues. The V and J ends lost 2 bases and 7 bases, in that order; junction bases with no gene match: 7. Looked up from germline, CDR1 is MDHEN and CDR2 is SYDVKM. This CDR3 is CASSLSGQGSNEQFF. In DNA, the CDR3 is TGTGCCAGCAGTTTAAGCGGACAGGGTAGTAATGAGCAGTTCTTC.

A single count supports this clone. The chain has TRBV27 and TRBJ2-7, with 9 bases that match TRBD2. From germline, CDR1 is MNHEY and CDR2 SMNVEV (reference sequence). This CDR3 has 18 residues. V trimming: 10 bases; J trimming: 5 bases; junction bases outside the gene matches: 24. The CDR3 nucleotides read TGTGCCACCTCCAGGGGGGGCGGGAGGGCCACTAAGGCAAACGAGCAGTACTTC. Translation gives CATSRGGGRATKANEQYF.

V is TRBV7-2 and J is TRBJ1-2; perhaps TRBD1 as D (5 bases). Between the trimmed V and J ends, which lost 4 bases and 9 bases, there was a span of 15 bases. Germline V gene data show CDR1 as SGHTA and CDR2 as FQGNSA. This CDR3 region has 13 residues. The CDR3 sequence is CASSSGPGQSYTF. The CDR3 bases are TGTGCCAGCAGCTCGGGACCGGGCCAGAGCTACACCTTC.

V is TRBV28 and J is TRBJ2-2; TRBD2 matches 12 bases. Germline V gene sequence: CDR1 MDHEN, CDR2 SYDVKM. Trimming cost V 7 bases and J 9 bases; bases outside gene matches: 9. The CDR3 is 15 residues long. The CDR3 loop is CASTSGRALSRELFF. The CDR3 nucleotides read TGTGCCAGCACTAGCGGGAGGGCCTTAAGCCGGGAGCTGTTTTTT.

In its sample, this clone was seen a few times. This chain connects TRBV6-5 to TRBJ1-5; no reliable D call. The germline V and J ends were trimmed by 2 bases and 9 bases, with 8 bases remaining between them. Germline lookup yields CDR1 MNHEY and CDR2 SVGAGI. The CDR3 runs 12 residues. The CDR3 spells CASSYPTGPQHF. As DNA, the CDR3 is TGTGCCAGCAGTTACCCGACGGGGCCCCAGCATTTT.

This clone was seen only a few times. This chain joins TRBV11-3 and TRBJ2-7, with D unclear. This CDR3 is built from 15 residues. V lost 5 bases, J lost 3 bases, and 17 bases lay in between. Germline V CDR1 and CDR2: SGHNT, YENEEA. The DNA for the CDR3 is TGTGCCAGCAGCCCCCGGCCCAGTGGAGACTACGAGCAGTACTTC. Protein sequence: CASSPRPSGDYEQYF.

The genes are TRBV5-1 and TRBJ2-1; no clear D. CDR1 and CDR2 from the germline V gene are SGHRS and YFSETQ. The V gene lost 1 base and the J gene lost 7 bases, with 3 bases spanning the gap. This CDR3 region has 11 residues. In DNA, the CDR3 is TGCGCCAGCAGCTTGATGAATGAGCAGTTCTTC. This gives the protein CASSLMNEQFF. Supplemented by reference TRBV5-1 and TRBJ2-1, the full variable domain reads KAGVTQTPRYLIKTRGQQVTLSCSPISGHRSVSWYQQTPGQGLQFLFEYFSETQRNKGNFPGRFSGRQFSNSRSEMNVSTLELGDSALYLCASSLMNEQFFGPGTRLTVL.

A few counts support this clone. V gene TRBV5-3 combines with J gene TRBJ2-5, with 10 bases matching TRBD1. The J call is doubtful: the DNA matches TRBJ2-7 better. TRBV5-3 counts as an open reading frame of uncertain function. The CDR3 has 14 amino acids. CDR3 protein: CARSNRDRGYEQYF. Here the CDR3 DNA reads TGTGCCAGAAGCAACCGGGACAGGGGCTACGAGCAGTACTTC.